These 28 T cell receptor beta chains share one sample of origin, sequenced in a study of regulatory T cells in long-lasting Graves disease. Time point meaning: newly diagnosed GD, antithyroid drugs for less than 3 months. From RNA extracted from PBMCs, the TCR library was made. iRepertoire HTBI primers and Arm-PCR of CDR3 regions built TCR beta libraries. TCRdb re-derived calls from the multiplex PCR reads in MiXCR, one entry per CDR3 protein. The data hold 530,000 or so distinct CDR3 sequences, with 13% observed a single time. Another study also made use of these data, one on T cells in Graves' hyperthyroidism and ophthalmopathy.

The sample consisted of peripheral blood mononuclear cells (PBMCs), taken at new diagnosis, from a patient treated with antithyroid drugs. All receptors come from a man under 40 with Graves disease.

This clonotype has only a few counts. The rearrangement uses TRBV7-9 and TRBJ2-1; TRBD2 agrees at 7 bases. Germline V gene lookup returns CDR1 SEHNR and CDR2 FQNEAQ (reference sequence). The CDR3 is made up of 16 amino acids. With 5 bases clipped from V and 4 bases from J, the junction kept 11 bases outside the gene matches. In DNA, the CDR3 is TGTGCCAGCAGCCCAACGACTAGCAGGTCATACAATGAGCAGTTCTTC. Its protein is CASSPTTSRSYNEQFF.

Worth noting for this clonotype: This may be a read error, as it is one base from a much larger clone. This chain connects TRBV12-5 to TRBJ2-7; 13 nucleotides align to TRBD2. The CDR3 extends over 16 amino acids. Germline CDR1 and CDR2: LGHNT and FRNRAP. Unmatched junction bases numbered 13, after V lost 7 bases and J lost 7 bases. CDR3 loop: CASDTSGRASYNEQYF. CDR3 coding DNA: TGTGCTAGTGATACTAGCGGGAGGGCCTCCTACAATGAGCAGTACTTC.

This clonotype was seen at least ten times. The J gene is TRBJ2-1, the V gene TRBV3-1; 7 bases line up with TRBD2. Germline values: CDR1 LGHDT, CDR2 YNNKEL (reference sequence). V lost 2 bases, J lost 1 base, and 2 bases stayed unmatched. The CDR3 runs to 15 residues. In DNA, the CDR3 is TGTGCCAGCAGCCAAACTAGCGAATCCTACAATGAGCAGTTCTTC. This codes for CASSQTSESYNEQFF.

This clonotype was picked up many times. The chain combines TRBV5-1 with TRBJ2-1; D call uncertain. Germline CDR1 SGHRS, CDR2 YFSETQ. V was pared by 4 bases and J by 0 bases, with 11 bases between. The CDR3 extends over 15 amino acids. CDR3 bases: TGCGCCAGCAGCCAGAGCGTTTCCTCCTACAATGAGCAGTTCTTC. Its protein is CASSQSVSSYNEQFF.

The chain employs TRBV20-1 and TRBJ2-7; 14 bases map to TRBD2. In germline, CDR1 is DFQATT, CDR2 SNEGSKA (reference sequence). This CDR3 is built from 15 residues. The V gene end was trimmed by 3 bases and the J gene end by 7 bases; junction bases not matched to a gene: 8. CDR3 sequence reads: CSARPGLAGVSEQYF. In DNA, the CDR3 is TGCAGTGCTAGGCCGGGACTAGCGGGAGTTAGTGAGCAGTACTTC.

The chain employs TRBV10-3 and TRBJ2-2, with D unresolved. Trimming removed 3 bases at V and 3 bases at J, with 8 bases between. The CDR3 is 14 amino acids. Germline CDR1 is ENHRY and CDR2 is SYGVKD. CDR3 DNA sequence: TGTGCCATCAGTGAAGGGCAGTACACCGGGGAGCTGTTTTTT. Protein sequence: CAISEGQYTGELFF.

This clonotype was counted ten times or more. This chain links TRBV11-1 with TRBJ2-4, with D maybe TRBD2 (5 bases). Germline-derived CDR1 and CDR2 are SGHAT and FQDESV (reference sequence). The germline V and J ends were trimmed by 4 bases and 1 base, with 35 bases remaining between them. This CDR3 comprises 23 residues. The DNA of the CDR3 is TGTGCCAGCAGCTACGGAAAAGGGTTTAGTGGGAGTGAGAGGAATTCGGCCAAAAACATTCAGTACTTC. Translated: CASSYGKGFSGSERNSAKNIQYF.

At least ten counts were recorded for this clonotype. The chain has TRBV28 and TRBJ2-7; D remains unclear. Germline V lookup: CDR1 MDHEN, CDR2 SYDVKM. CDR3 size: 13 residues. Trimming took off 7 bases at V and 7 bases at J, with 17 bases between the two ends. CDR3 residues: CASTGAGLREQYF. Written as DNA, the CDR3 is TGTGCCAGCACTGGTGCAGGATTAAGGGAGCAGTACTTC.

This clonotype was seen a few times. The chain is built from TRBV5-1 and TRBJ1-2; weak D call: TRBD1 (6 bases). The V end was cut by 4 bases, the J end by 5 bases, with 15 bases between. The length of the CDR3 is 14 residues. Germline CDR1 reads SGHRS; CDR2 reads YFSETQ. This chain's CDR3 is CASSPGGKIYGYTF. The CDR3 DNA reads TGCGCCAGCAGCCCGGGGGGCAAGATATATGGCTACACCTTC.

This clonotype occurred a few times. Possible read error: a much larger clone is one base away. The chain has TRBV12-3 or TRBV12-4 and TRBJ2-7; D is unresolved. This CDR3 has 16 amino acids. The germline V and J ends were trimmed by 6 bases and 2 bases, with 20 bases remaining between them. CDR3 protein: CASSPYGSRNPYEQYF. In DNA, the CDR3 is TGTGCCAGCAGCCCTTATGGGTCCAGGAACCCCTACGAGCAGTACTTC.

The genes are TRBV10-2 and TRBJ2-3, with 7 positions matching TRBD2. The CDR3 is made up of 15 amino acids. Germline V gene sequence: CDR1 WSHSY, CDR2 SAAADI. Germline trimming cut 5 bases from V and 1 base from J; bases unmatched to any gene: 6. The chain's CDR3 is CASSISLAGTDTQYF. The CDR3 nucleotides are TGCGCCAGCAGTATATCGCTAGCGGGCACAGATACGCAGTATTTT.

In its sample, this clonotype was seen many times. The chain combines TRBV2 with TRBJ2-3; the D gene could be TRBD1 or TRBD2 (5 bases each). Germline CDR1 SNHLY, CDR2 FYNNEI. V lost 7 bases and J 4 bases, leaving 12 bases between the germline ends. The CDR3 has 13 amino acids. As DNA, the CDR3 is TGTGCCAGCATGGGGGAGATCGCAGATACGCAGTATTTT. Residues: CASMGEIADTQYF.

This clonotype was recorded a few times. It may be a read error: a sequence one base away is much more abundant. The chain employs TRBV7-3 and TRBJ1-6; 7 nucleotides line up with TRBD1. This CDR3 contains 14 residues. Germline CDR1 and CDR2: SGHTA and FQGTGA. CDR3 amino acids: CASSHGTANLPLHF. The DNA for the CDR3 is TGTGCCAGCAGCCACGGGACAGCGAATTTACCCCTCCACTTT.

In this sample, this clonotype turned up many times. The chain has TRBV7-2 and TRBJ2-7; weak D call: TRBD2 (6 bases). With 1 base removed from V and 1 base from J, the gap between germline ends came to 14 bases. There are 16 residues in the CDR3. CDR1 is SGHTA and CDR2 is FQGNSA in the germline V gene. The CDR3 loop is CASSLVGRETSYEQYF. CDR3 DNA sequence: TGTGCCAGCAGCTTAGTAGGACGGGAGACATCCTACGAGCAGTACTTC.

This clonotype has just a few counts. This chain links TRBV9 with TRBJ2-3; 13 bases fit TRBD2. With 4 bases clipped from V and 5 bases from J, the junction kept 10 bases outside the gene matches. Germline loops: CDR1 SGDLS, CDR2 YYNGEE. CDR3 length: 17 residues. The CDR3 DNA reads as TGTGCCAGCAGCCCCGGGACTAGCGGGATCCGAGGAGATACGCAGTATTTT. It codes for CASSPGTSGIRGDTQYF.

This clonotype was seen many times. The chain joins TRBV20-1 to TRBJ1-1; D unclear. The V end lost 5 bases, the J end lost 11 bases, and 21 bases lay between the germline ends. The CDR3 has 13 residues. CDR1 is DFQATT, CDR2 SNEGSKA, per germline (reference sequence). For the CDR3, the DNA is TGCAGTGCTGAAGGACCGCGGCCGATAAACGCTTTCTTT. Protein sequence: CSAEGPRPINAFF.

The chain carries TRBV18 and TRBJ1-5, with no clear D. CDR1 KGHSH and CDR2 LQKENI come from the germline V gene. This CDR3 has 12 residues. With 2 bases removed from V and 7 bases from J, the gap between germline ends came to 6 bases. The CDR3 nucleotides read TGTGCCAGCTCACCAGAGGGCCAGCCCCAGCATTTT. Translating gives CASSPEGQPQHF.

Points on this clonotype: A read error is possible here, since a much larger clone lies one base away. Without the conserved terminal phenylalanine or tryptophan, this CDR3 likely stems from a read error. This sequence joins TRBV27 and TRBJ1-5; 9 bases agree with TRBD1. The CDR3 contains 15 residues. Losses at the gene ends were 6 bases for V and 1 base for J; bases not matched to a gene: 4. Germline V gene lookup returns CDR1 MNHEY and CDR2 SMNVEV (reference sequence). Here the CDR3 reads CASRHGTGSNQPQHL. The CDR3 DNA reads as TGTGCCAGCAGACACGGGACAGGGAGCAATCAGCCCCAGCATCTT.

The sample holds many counts of this clonotype. The chain employs TRBV9 and TRBJ1-2, with D possibly being TRBD1 (5 bases). The CDR3 consists of 15 residues. Germline CDR1 and CDR2: SGDLS and YYNGEE. V shed 0 bases and J shed 8 bases, with 17 bases lying between them. Written as DNA, the CDR3 is TGTGCCAGCAGCGTAGAGGCCACGGCAGGGAGAGGCTACACCTTC. Its translation is CASSVEATAGRGYTF.

This clonotype was counted at least ten times. V and J are TRBV27 and TRBJ2-7; D not certain. The CDR3 runs to 12 residues. V was cut by 2 bases and J by 6 bases, with 8 bases left in between. Germline-derived CDR1 and CDR2 are MNHEY and SMNVEV (reference sequence). Here the CDR3 DNA reads TGTGCCAGCAGTTTAAGATTCGGCGAGCAGTACTTC. Its protein is CASSLRFGEQYF.

The V call is TRBV3-1, the J call TRBJ1-6, with TRBD1 matching over 7 bases. The J segment lost 9 bases and the V segment lost 2 bases, leaving 13 bases of the junction unmatched. This CDR3 has 17 amino acids. Germline values: CDR1 LGHDT, CDR2 YNNKEL (reference sequence). The CDR3, as DNA: TGTGCCAGCAGCCAAACCAACTACAGGGGCGGAGGTTCACCCCTCCACTTT. Amino acids: CASSQTNYRGGGSPLHF.

In its sample, this clonotype was seen many times. The J gene is TRBJ1-5, the V gene TRBV7-6, with D possibly matching TRBD1 (6 bases). This CDR3 contains 14 residues. CDR1 and CDR2 (germline): SGHVS, FNYEAQ. Trimming pared 1 base from V and 7 bases from J, leaving 11 bases between. CDR3 protein: CASSLEQGGQPQHF. CDR3 DNA: TGTGCCAGCAGCTTAGAACAGGGTGGGCAGCCCCAGCATTTT.

The chain uses TRBV9 and TRBJ2-7; either TRBD1 or TRBD2 may fit D (5 bases each). Per the germline V gene, CDR1 is SGDLS and CDR2 is YYNGEE. This CDR3 has 14 residues. V shed 2 bases and J shed 3 bases, with 12 bases lying between them. The CDR3 DNA is TGTGCCAGCAGCGTCTCTGGGGGAATCTACGAGCAGTACTTC. This sequence encodes CASSVSGGIYEQYF.

The chain couples TRBV5-6 to TRBJ2-5, with a weak D call TRBD2 (5 bases). V was shortened by 4 bases and J by 4 bases, with 20 bases between the two germline ends. The CDR3 is made up of 16 amino acids. Per germline, CDR1 SGHDT and CDR2 YYEEEE. This CDR3 is CASSQAGGRERETQYF. The DNA for the CDR3 is TGTGCCAGCAGCCAGGCGGGTGGTAGGGAGAGAGAGACCCAGTACTTC. The whole variable domain, remainder taken from reference TRBV5-6 and TRBJ2-5, is DAGVTQSPTHLIKTRGQQVTLRCSPKSGHDTVSWYQQALGQGPQFIFQYYEEEERQRGNFPDRFSGHQFPNYSSELNVNALLLGDSALYLCASSQAGGRERETQYFGPGTRLLVL.

This clonotype was found a few times. The J gene is TRBJ1-2, the V gene TRBV5-6, with D uncertain. Germline CDR1 and CDR2: SGHDT and YYEEEE. The CDR3 is made up of 16 amino acids. V lost 1 base and J lost 4, with 17 bases in between. Written as DNA, the CDR3 is TGTGCCAGCAGCTTGAGATCGCACGGCCATCCCTATGGCTACACCTTC. It codes for CASSLRSHGHPYGYTF. The full variable domain, rest sourced from reference TRBV5-6 and TRBJ1-2, is DAGVTQSPTHLIKTRGQQVTLRCSPKSGHDTVSWYQQALGQGPQFIFQYYEEEERQRGNFPDRFSGHQFPNYSSELNVNALLLGDSALYLCASSLRSHGHPYGYTFGSGTRLTVV.

This clonotype occurred many times. J is TRBJ2-7 and V is TRBV7-2, with D perhaps matching TRBD1 (6 bases). The CDR3 sequence is 12 residues long. The V end was cut by 4 bases, the J end by 7 bases, with 11 bases between. Germline V gene data show CDR1 as SGHTA and CDR2 as FQGNSA. CDR3 amino acids: CASSWGLGEQYF. CDR3 DNA sequence: TGTGCCAGCAGCTGGGGGCTCGGGGAGCAGTACTTC.

The chain has TRBV20-1 and TRBJ2-6; TRBD2 aligns across 10 bases. V was pared by 0 bases and J by 3 bases, with 8 bases of the junction left unmatched. The CDR3 consists of 18 residues. Per the germline V gene, CDR1 is DFQATT and CDR2 is SNEGSKA (reference sequence). The CDR3 bases are TGCAGTGCTAGAGATTGGGCTAGCGGGAGTAGTGGGGCCAACGTCCTGACTTTC. Residues: CSARDWASGSSGANVLTF.

This clonotype was recorded at least ten times. This chain joins TRBV30 and TRBJ2-7, with D perhaps being TRBD1 or TRBD2 (5 bases each). CDR3 length: 13 amino acids. Germline assignment: CDR1 GTSNPN and CDR2 SVGIG (reference sequence). Trimming took off 4 bases at V and 3 bases at J, with 13 bases between the two ends. Here the CDR3 DNA reads TGTGCCTGGACCCCGGGACGCTACTACGAGCAGTACTTC. This gives the protein CAWTPGRYYEQYF.